Listed here are 22 T cell receptor beta chains from one sample, sequenced in a study of CD8+ T cells in alopecia areata. Treatment reported: oral pan-JAK inhibitor, 5-10 mg twice daily. After isolation, RNA underwent reverse transcription to generate cDNA as the sequencing template. Sequencing used immunoSEQ multiplex PCR; TCRdb keeps in-frame clones, though not all of them. The sample lists around 100,000 clones; 56% were seen once. Here the sequenced sample was CD4+ T cells sorted from blood, taken at week 24, from a patient treated with tofacitinib. All receptors come from a human donor with alopecia areata.

This clone showed up many times. V gene TRBV5-1 combines with J gene TRBJ2-1, with TRBD1 matching 8 bases. V was clipped by 4 bases and J by 0 bases; unmatched bases: 3. Germline V gene data show CDR1 as SGHRS and CDR2 as YFSETQ. This CDR3 has 15 amino acids. The CDR3 DNA reads TGCGCCAGCAGCCAGCAGGGGGCCTCCTACAATGAGCAGTTCTTC. It specifies CASSQQGASYNEQFF.

This chain joins TRBV2 and TRBJ2-7; TRBD2 might be the D (5 bases). Germline V gene lookup returns CDR1 SNHLY and CDR2 FYNNEI. The length of the CDR3 is 14 residues. Deletions cut 7 bases from V and 6 bases from J, with 19 bases between. CDR3 in amino acids: CASIPDRRVGEQYF. DNA of the CDR3: TGTGCCAGCATTCCGGACCGGCGGGTGGGCGAGCAGTACTTC.

This chain uses TRBV7-9 with TRBJ1-2; D remains unclear. The CDR3 loop spans 13 amino acids. Trimming stripped 6 bases from V and 5 bases from J, with 13 bases between. Germline V gene sequence: CDR1 SEHNR, CDR2 FQNEAQ (reference sequence). CDR3 in amino acids: CASSLVQLYGYTF. The DNA of the CDR3 is TGTGCCAGCAGTCTAGTTCAGCTTTATGGCTACACCTTC. The whole variable domain, filled in from reference TRBV7-9 and TRBJ1-2, reads DTGVSQNPRHKITKRGQNVTFRCDPISEHNRLYWYRQTLGQGPEFLTYFQNEAQLEKSRLLSDRFSAERPKGSFSTLEIQRTEQGDSAMYLCASSLVQLYGYTFGSGTRLTVV.

The sample holds a few counts of this clone. The V call is TRBV29-1, the J call TRBJ2-1; perhaps TRBD2 as D (5 bases). V was cut by 4 bases and J by 3 bases, with 13 bases left in between. The CDR3 has 14 residues. In germline, CDR1 is SQVTM, CDR2 ANQGSEA. This CDR3 reads CSVGGHRDYNEQFF. The CDR3 bases are TGCAGCGTTGGAGGGCATAGAGACTACAATGAGCAGTTCTTC.

V is TRBV5-1 and J is TRBJ2-5; D gene unclear. Germline CDR1 SGHRS, CDR2 YFSETQ. The V and J ends lost 1 base and 2 bases respectively, with 3 bases between them. The CDR3 is 12 residues long. CDR3 residues: CASSLRQETQYF. CDR3 nucleotides: TGCGCCAGCAGCTTGCGGCAAGAGACCCAGTACTTC.

The chain recombines TRBV5-1 with TRBJ2-3, with D possibly being TRBD2 (6 bases). The germline V and J ends were trimmed by 1 base and 0 bases, with 9 bases remaining between them. CDR3 size: 15 residues. CDR1 SGHRS and CDR2 YFSETQ come from the germline V gene. The DNA of the CDR3 is TGCGCCAGCAGCTTGACTAGCCCGAGCACAGATACGCAGTATTTT. Translation: CASSLTSPSTDTQYF.

V usage is TRBV30 and J usage is TRBJ1-4, with unresolved D. The CDR3 runs to 15 residues. V lost 3 bases and J lost 0, with 11 bases in between. CDR1 and CDR2 from the germline V gene are GTSNPN and SVGIG (reference sequence). In DNA form, the CDR3 reads TGTGCCTGGAGCCCAGTCGGCGCAACTAATGAAAAACTGTTTTTT. Translating gives CAWSPVGATNEKLFF.

Of note for this clone: Additional DNA sequences in this sample encode the identical CDR3. This sequence joins TRBV7-2 and TRBJ2-5, with 14 positions matching TRBD2. The CDR3 runs 16 residues. Germline trimming cut 5 bases from V and 0 bases from J; bases unmatched to any gene: 2. The germline V gene has CDR1 SGHTA and CDR2 FQGNSA. The DNA for the CDR3 is TGTGCCAGCAGCCGGGGACTAGCGGGGGACCAAGAGACCCAGTACTTC. This translates into CASSRGLAGDQETQYF. Full variable domain (missing parts from reference TRBV7-2 and TRBJ2-5): GAGVSQSPSNKVTEKGKDVELRCDPISGHTALYWYRQSLGQGLEFLIYFQGNSAPDKSGLPSDRFSAERTGGSVSTLTIQRTQQEDSAVYLCASSRGLAGDQETQYFGPGTRLLVL.

A single count supports this clone. The V gene is TRBV29-1, the J gene TRBJ1-3; no clear D. This CDR3 comprises 11 residues. Germline CDR1 and CDR2: SQVTM and ANQGSEA. Trimming shortened V by 7 bases and J by 4 bases, and 8 bases separated the two germline ends. CDR3 region: CSAYRGNTIYF. Written as DNA, the CDR3 is TGCAGCGCCTATAGGGGAAACACCATATATTTT. The variable domain in full, completed from reference TRBV29-1 and TRBJ1-3, reads SAVISQKPSRDICQRGTSLTIQCQVDSQVTMMFWYRQQPGQSLTLIATANQGSEATYESGFVIDKFPISRPNLTFSTLTVSNMSPEDSSIYLCSAYRGNTIYFGEGSWLTVV.

In its sample, this clone was seen once. The CDR3 spells CASSSLREQYF. In DNA, the CDR3 is TGTGCCAGCAGCTCCCTAAGGGAGCAGTACTTC. The rearrangement uses TRBV7-4 and TRBJ2-7; D is unresolved. Per germline, CDR1 SGHVT and CDR2 SQSDAQ. Trimming cost V 4 bases and J 7 bases, with 8 bases left between them. CDR3 length equals 11 residues.

This clone was detected only a few times. The chain employs TRBV5-7 and TRBJ1-1, with TRBD1 identical over 7 bases. Being an ORF, TRBV5-7 has a function that is uncertain. The CDR3 has 15 amino acids. The ends lost 4 bases at V and 7 bases at J; junction bases unmatched: 13. The CDR3 DNA sequence: TGTGCCAGCAGCCGACAGGGAATTAATTGTGGTGAAGCTTTCTTT. Residues: CASSRQGINCGEAFF.

Here the CDR3 reads CASSPGWWVDYGYTF. The DNA for the CDR3 is TGTGCCAGCAGTCCGGGGTGGTGGGTAGACTATGGCTACACCTTC. V gene TRBV6-6 combines with J gene TRBJ1-2; D not resolved. Trimming left V 5 bases short and J 3 bases short, with 16 bases between. The germline V gene has CDR1 MNHNY and CDR2 SVGAGI (reference sequence). The CDR3 covers 15 residues.

There are a few counts of this clone. The chain joins TRBV4-1 to TRBJ2-5; D is ambiguous. Trimming cost V 0 bases and J 5 bases, with 10 bases left between them. This CDR3 region has 14 residues. Germline values: CDR1 MGHRA, CDR2 YSYEKL. The CDR3 DNA sequence: TGCGCCAGCAGCCAAGATCTAAAAAGGGAGACCCAGTACTTC. Its protein product is CASSQDLKRETQYF.

This chain connects TRBV19 to TRBJ2-1, with TRBD1 as a possible D gene (6 bases). The V gene's germline CDR1 is LNHDA and CDR2 SQIVND (reference sequence). This CDR3 comprises 12 residues. Trimming stripped 10 bases from V and 15 bases from J, with 22 bases between. The CDR3 loop reads CATVSPHRVAFF. The CDR3, as DNA: TGTGCCACCGTGAGCCCCCACAGGGTTGCGTTCTTC.

This clone was observed a single time. This chain links TRBV29-1 with TRBJ2-5; D is perhaps TRBD1 (5 bases). Looked up from germline, CDR1 is SQVTM and CDR2 is ANQGSEA. There are 13 residues in the CDR3. V lost 3 bases and J lost 4, with 12 bases in between. CDR3 in amino acids: CSVEAGSRETQYF. In DNA form, the CDR3 reads TGCAGCGTTGAGGCAGGGTCGAGAGAGACCCAGTACTTC.

V is TRBV2 and J is TRBJ1-2; no definite D call. Germline V gives CDR1 SNHLY, CDR2 FYNNEI. V was trimmed by 7 bases and J by 8 bases, leaving 14 bases between them. This CDR3 has 12 residues. The CDR3 bases are TGTGCCAGCACCGCAGAGGGTTTCGGCTACACCTTC. Protein: CASTAEGFGYTF.

This clone was found a few times. The chain uses TRBV19 and TRBJ2-5; D unclear. This CDR3 has 15 residues. The V end lost 6 bases, the J end lost 5 bases, and 19 bases lay between the germline ends. Per germline, CDR1 LNHDA and CDR2 SQIVND (reference sequence). The CDR3 DNA follows: TGTGCCAGTAGCCCCCAAACGCAGTTGGCGGAGACCCAGTACTTC. Protein: CASSPQTQLAETQYF. Together with reference TRBV19 and TRBJ2-5, the CDR3 gives the full variable domain: DGGITQSPKYLFRKEGQNVTLSCEQNLNHDAMYWYRQDPGQGLRLIYYSQIVNDFQKGDIAEGYSVSREKKESFPLTVTSAQKNPTAFYLCASSPQTQLAETQYFGPGTRLLVL.

Only a few counts were recorded for this clone. The chain couples TRBV29-1 to TRBJ2-3, with TRBD2 matching over 10 bases. The length of the CDR3 is 14 residues. Per germline, CDR1 SQVTM and CDR2 ANQGSEA. Germline trimming cut 6 bases from V and 4 bases from J; bases unmatched to any gene: 7. The CDR3 loop is CSVTGTSAPDTQYF. As DNA, the CDR3 is TGCAGCGTCACCGGGACTAGCGCGCCAGATACGCAGTATTTT.

The chain recombines TRBV6-6 with TRBJ2-5; no reliable D call. V lost 9 bases and J lost 1, with 6 bases in between. The length of the CDR3 is 11 residues. CDR1 is MNHNY and CDR2 is SVGAGI in the germline V gene (reference sequence). This chain's CDR3 is CASRVQETQYF. In nucleotides, the CDR3 is TGTGCCAGTCGGGTCCAAGAGACCCAGTACTTC.

The chain combines TRBV25-1 with TRBJ1-3; D unclear. The germline gives CDR1 MGHDK, CDR2 SYGVNS. CDR3 length: 15 residues. V was cut by 7 bases and J by 0 bases, with 13 bases left in between. CDR3 region: CASNSGSNSGNTIYF. The CDR3 region has the DNA TGTGCCAGCAACTCCGGCAGCAACTCTGGAAACACCATATATTTT.

The gene calls are TRBV28 and TRBJ2-7; D is uncertain. The CDR3 has 14 residues. Trimming shortened V by 3 bases and J by 6 bases, and 15 bases separated the two germline ends. CDR1 MDHEN and CDR2 SYDVKM come from the germline V gene. The CDR3 sequence is CASSLPPERREQYF. As DNA, the CDR3 is TGTGCCAGCAGTTTGCCTCCCGAACGGCGCGAGCAGTACTTC. The full variable domain, its missing parts supplied by reference TRBV28 and TRBJ2-7, is DVKVTQSSRYLVKRTGEKVFLECVQDMDHENMFWYRQDPGLGLRLIYFSYDVKMKEKGDIPEGYSVSREKKERFSLILESASTNQTSMYLCASSLPPERREQYFGPGTRLTVT.

The chain links TRBV19 to TRBJ2-5; D is unclear. The CDR3 is 11 amino acids. V lost 5 bases and J 5 bases, leaving 6 bases between the germline ends. Germline assignment: CDR1 LNHDA and CDR2 SQIVND (reference sequence). As DNA, the CDR3 is TGTGCCAGTAGTGTCGGGGAGACCCAGTACTTC. Translation gives CASSVGETQYF.